The sequence of this T cell receptor (beta chain) was determined in a study of T cell repertoires in cytomegalovirus infection. Study-level information: Evidence of both CMV infection and a matching HLA type came from public TCR beta signatures.

This clonotype was seen more than once but under ten times. Antigen specificity is unknown. The CDR3 has 14 residues. The germline gives CDR1 SGHVS, CDR2 FNYEAQ. V was cut by 6 bases and J by 1 base, with 7 bases left in between. Points from the study as a whole: What dominated the ex vivo response were HLA-C-restricted CMV-specific TCR beta clonotypes.

One entry per CDR3 protein, called by TCRdb with MiXCR from the reads. The table records about 480,000 distinct CDR3 sequences, about 33% of them present only once. This sequence was found in a human donor in good health (CMV status not recorded). Some clones in this sample may be carry-over from other donors' samples. The chain employs TRBV7-6 and TRBJ2-6; D is ambiguous. The sample in question was cultured PBMCs, obtained from culture after CMV antigen stimulation. CDR3 coding DNA: TGTGCCAGCAGTCGTCGATCTGGGGCCAACGTCCTGACTTTC. Translation: CASSRRSGANVLTF.